This record covers a single T cell receptor (beta chain). This clonotype was found many times. This receptor's antigen is unknown. Nothing much larger sits one base from this clone, and base qualities are not available. The CDR3 runs 14 residues from the cysteine to the phenylalanine. Left in the record is the CDR3 DNA by itself, 42 bases read in frame from the first base. V drops 7 bases and J drops 7 bases, leaving 14 bases in between. CDR1 and CDR2, looked up from the germline V gene, are SNHLY and FYNNEI. This specimen's time point label, per the study, means: newly diagnosed GD, antithyroid drugs for less than 3 months. For both TCR sequencing and RNA sequencing, RNA was extracted from PBMCs using TRIzol. Graves' disease was diagnosed according to American Thyroid Association guidelines. The patients came from an endocrinology department in Xi'an, China. Each patient gave around 9 milliliters of peripheral blood, collected in an EDTA anticoagulant tube. Ficoll Paque Plus density gradient separation was used to isolate PBMCs, and no further T cell sorting was performed. An Agilent 2100 Bioanalyzer and agarose gel were used to check RNA quality, and a NanoDrop 2000 was used to measure RNA concentration.

The entry originates in a study of regulatory T cells in long-lasting Graves disease (dated by TCRdb to the early 2020s). Regarding the complete study: In the newly diagnosed Graves' disease group, patients had been taking antithyroid drugs for less than 3 months. This study used TCR sequencing and RNA sequencing of peripheral blood to compare persistent Graves' disease patients against newly diagnosed Graves' disease patients. The study took place in China and was registered as a clinical trial. TCR sequencing covered some 13 persistent and roughly 20 newly diagnosed Graves' disease patients, around 33 samples in total. Broader findings and caveats from the paper: Only the TCR beta chain was sequenced and analyzed. Persistent disease showed preferential use of TRBV28, TRBJ1-2 and TRBJ2-5, whereas newly diagnosed disease favored TRBV20-1 and TRBJ2-1. As a limitation, the authors acknowledged that the small sample size may reduce accuracy. A larger number of public clonotypes was shared among persistent patients (approximately 3,000) than among newly diagnosed patients (around 880). Peripheral blood alone was examined, since thyroid tissue, which constituted the primary lesion, could not be accessed. Persistent Graves' disease patients showed lower TCR Shannon entropy and fewer highly expanded clones than newly diagnosed patients, suggesting clonal expansion.

Library preparation employed multiplex PCR. This sample was sequenced with an Illumina HiSeq 4000. TCR beta libraries were built with iRepertoire HTBI primers and Arm-PCR amplification of CDR3 regions. Before sequencing, the PCR products went through gel purification. In the authors' own workflow: Gene usage analysis of CDR3 amino acid clonotypes relied on the roughly 58 TRBV and more than twelve TRBJ segments identified across samples. COPE and FqMerger were used to merge the filtered high-quality paired reads into contigs. BLAST was used to align contigs to IMGT TRBV, TRBD and TRBJ reference genes, with CDR3 defined following IMGT. Highly expanded clones were defined as clonotypes with a frequency above 0.1%. Repertoire diversity was measured by Shannon entropy, and V-J evenness by the Gini coefficient. A clonotype was considered public if more than one individual shared it. Using fastp at Q25 and MiXCR, TCRdb reprocessed the public reads and kept productive beta chains. Under each unique CDR3 protein, matching rows form one entry showing the most common genes and DNA. These V and J calls derive from TCRdb rather than the authors' analysis. This sample holds about 530,000 distinct CDR3 sequences; about 15% were observed only once. Jointly, the top ten make up roughly 25% of the sample.

These data were likewise used in another study, on T cells in Graves' hyperthyroidism and ophthalmopathy. As the second paper documents: Stable Graves' hyperthyroidism was defined as the absence of progression to ophthalmopathy over 18 months of follow-up. Hyperthyroidism patients were aged 18 to 65 years and newly diagnosed, with disease duration of less than 2 months. Exclusion was applied to patients with uncontrolled infections, other autoimmune diseases, pregnancy or lactation. Clinical symptoms, serum thyroxine and TRAb, thyroid ultrasound, and orbital computed tomography formed the basis for the diagnoses. For the first round of RT-PCR on the TCR CDR3, the HTBI primer set was used together with the Qiagen OneStep RT-PCR kit. Blood samples also contained most of the expanded thyroid clonotypes (frequency above 0.001), which suggests that blood repertoires may reflect thyroid immune responses. A model built on a 13 V-J signature distinguished ophthalmopathy from stable hyperthyroidism, reaching about 88% sensitivity and approximately 81% specificity in cross-validation and 80%/75% in testing. In validation, the model predicted progression to ophthalmopathy a median of about 5.9 months before onset, with roughly 70% sensitivity and just under 75% specificity. To identify distinguishing TCR V-J signatures, a discovery cohort of about 100 patients was used, comprising 43 with Graves' ophthalmopathy and approximately 57 with stable Graves' hyperthyroidism. Prospective prediction of ophthalmopathy was tested in an independent validation cohort of under 20 hyperthyroidism patients and 17 patients who later progressed to ophthalmopathy. The 75 to 100 discovery patients were divided at random into training and test sets in a 7:3 ratio. The study also compared thyroid tissue and blood T-cell repertoires from 5 to 7 Graves' hyperthyroidism patients. After sampling, hyperthyroidism patients received methimazole starting at 30 mg daily, and ophthalmopathy patients received high-dose intravenous methylprednisolone. A second multiplex PCR round built the libraries, followed by size selection and purification. The libraries were sequenced on an Illumina HiSeq2000 using paired-end 100 bp reads. SOAPnuke was used to process the raw data, throwing out any read that contained adapters or uncalled bases, had a mean Phred below 15, or lacked an exact constant-primer or identifier match. High-quality paired reads were merged using COPE v1.2.5, and each unique nucleotide sequence was defined as a clonotype. Clonotypes were aligned to IMGT TRBV, TRBD and TRBJ reference segments using MiTCR v1.1. Only V-J combinations with frequency above 0.0001, covering 99.2% of repertoires, were analysed. The TCS score was defined as the ratio of F50 (clonal expansion) to E x V (chaos), calculated using BLOSUM62-based TCRdist between CDR3 peptides within each V-J. Welch's t-statistics and random forest reduced around 550 V-J features to 10 to 15, which were used in a naive Bayes classifier (R e1071). No statistical method was used to set the sample size in advance, and investigators knew the group allocation. TCR Vbeta CDR3 sequencing of 120 to 150 peripheral blood samples (under 45 ophthalmopathy, about 75 hyperthyroidism and some 17 progressor patients) is reported in the paper.

The specimen was peripheral blood mononuclear cells (PBMCs), collected at new diagnosis, from a patient treated with antithyroid drugs. Here the chain combines TRBV2 and TRBJ1-6; possibly the D gene is TRBD1, per 5 matching bases. The source is a woman aged 35 to 60 with Graves disease. Donor details come from another sample of the same person, matched by shared clones. The sequence in DNA is TGTGCCAGCAACCCCTCGGAGGGGAATTCACCCCTCCACTTT. This encodes CASNPSEGNSPLHF.